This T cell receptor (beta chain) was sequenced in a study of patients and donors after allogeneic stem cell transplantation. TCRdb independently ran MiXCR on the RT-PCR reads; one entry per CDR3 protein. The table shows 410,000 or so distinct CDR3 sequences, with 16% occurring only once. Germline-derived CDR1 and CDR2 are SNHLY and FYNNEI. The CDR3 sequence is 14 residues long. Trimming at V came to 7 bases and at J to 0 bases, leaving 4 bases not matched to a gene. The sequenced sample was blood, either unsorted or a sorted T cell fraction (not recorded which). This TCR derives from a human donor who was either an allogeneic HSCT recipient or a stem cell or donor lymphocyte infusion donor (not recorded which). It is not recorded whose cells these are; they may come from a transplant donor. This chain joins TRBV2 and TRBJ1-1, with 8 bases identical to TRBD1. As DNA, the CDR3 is TGTGCCAGCATGGGGGACAGGTTGAACACTGAAGCTTTCTTT. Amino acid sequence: CASMGDRLNTEAFF.